Given below is one TCR beta chain in context. The CDR3 has 13 amino acids. CDR1 MNHNY and CDR2 SVGAGI come from the germline V gene (reference sequence). The V gene end was trimmed by 6 bases and the J gene end by 3 bases; junction bases not matched to a gene: 2. This table comes from immunoSEQ multiplex PCR, and its TCRdb copy is limited to in-frame clones, with some not included. The data hold 300,000 to 400,000 clones, with 86% observed a single time. The sample is drawn from a study of cytomegalovirus exposure and HLA in healthy donors. What was sequenced was PBMCs. V is TRBV6-6 and J is TRBJ2-1; 7 bases are a match to TRBD1. The receptor was derived from a woman in her late teens or twenties in good health and CMV-seronegative. The CDR3 reads CASRRDSYNEQFF. Here the CDR3 DNA reads TGTGCCAGCAGAAGGGACAGCTACAATGAGCAGTTCTTC.